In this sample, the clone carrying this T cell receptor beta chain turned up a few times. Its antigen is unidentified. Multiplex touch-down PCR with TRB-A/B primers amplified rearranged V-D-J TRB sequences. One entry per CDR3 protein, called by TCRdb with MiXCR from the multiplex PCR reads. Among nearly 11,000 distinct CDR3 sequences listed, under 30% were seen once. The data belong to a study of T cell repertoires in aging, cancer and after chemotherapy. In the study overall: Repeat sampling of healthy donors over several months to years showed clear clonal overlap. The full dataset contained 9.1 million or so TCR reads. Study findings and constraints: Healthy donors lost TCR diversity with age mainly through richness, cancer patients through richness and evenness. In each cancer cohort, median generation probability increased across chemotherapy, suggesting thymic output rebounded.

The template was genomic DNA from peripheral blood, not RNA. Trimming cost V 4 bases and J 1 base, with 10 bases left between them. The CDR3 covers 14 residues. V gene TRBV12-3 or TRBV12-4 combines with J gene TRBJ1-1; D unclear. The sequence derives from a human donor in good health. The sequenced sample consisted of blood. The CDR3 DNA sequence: TGTGCCAGCAGTTCAGGAGATACGAACACTGAAGCTTTCTTT. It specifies CASSSGDTNTEAFF.